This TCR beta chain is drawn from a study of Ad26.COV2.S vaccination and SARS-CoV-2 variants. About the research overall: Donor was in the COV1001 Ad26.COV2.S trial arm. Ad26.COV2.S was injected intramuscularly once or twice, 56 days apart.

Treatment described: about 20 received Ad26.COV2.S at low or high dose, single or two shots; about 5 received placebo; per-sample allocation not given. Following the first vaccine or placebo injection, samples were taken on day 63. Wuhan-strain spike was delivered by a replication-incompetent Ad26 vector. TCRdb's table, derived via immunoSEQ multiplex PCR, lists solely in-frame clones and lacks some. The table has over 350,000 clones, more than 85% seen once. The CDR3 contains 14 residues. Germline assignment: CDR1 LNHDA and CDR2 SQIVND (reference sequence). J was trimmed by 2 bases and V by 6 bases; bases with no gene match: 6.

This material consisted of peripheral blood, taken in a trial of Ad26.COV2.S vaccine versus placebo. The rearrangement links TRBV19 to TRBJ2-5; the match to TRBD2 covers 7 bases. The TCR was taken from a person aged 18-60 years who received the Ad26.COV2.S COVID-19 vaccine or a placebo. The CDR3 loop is CASSETSPQETQYF. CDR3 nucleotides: TGTGCCAGTAGCGAGACTAGCCCGCAAGAGACCCAGTACTTC.